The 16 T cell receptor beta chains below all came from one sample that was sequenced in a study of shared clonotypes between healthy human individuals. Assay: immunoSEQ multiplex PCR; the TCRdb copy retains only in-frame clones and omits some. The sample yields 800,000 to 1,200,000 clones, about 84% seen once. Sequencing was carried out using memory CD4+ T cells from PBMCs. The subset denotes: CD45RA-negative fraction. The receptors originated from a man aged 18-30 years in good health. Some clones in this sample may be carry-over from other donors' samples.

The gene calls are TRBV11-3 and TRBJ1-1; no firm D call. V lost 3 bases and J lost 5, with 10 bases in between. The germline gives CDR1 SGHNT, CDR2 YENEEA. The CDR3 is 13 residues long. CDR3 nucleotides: TGTGCCAGCAGCTTCGGGAGTCGGACTGAAGCTTTCTTT. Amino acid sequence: CASSFGSRTEAFF. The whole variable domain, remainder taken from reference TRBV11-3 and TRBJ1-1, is EAGVVQSPRYKIIEKKQPVAFWCNPISGHNTLYWYLQNLGQGPELLIRYENEEAVDDSQLPKDRFSAERLKGVDSTLKIQPAELGDSAVYLCASSFGSRTEAFFGQGTRLTVV.

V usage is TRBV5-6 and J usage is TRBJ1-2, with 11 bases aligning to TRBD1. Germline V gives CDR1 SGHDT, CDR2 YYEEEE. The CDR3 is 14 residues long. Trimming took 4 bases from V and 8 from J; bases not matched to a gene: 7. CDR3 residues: CASSRQGTGGGYTF. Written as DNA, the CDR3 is TGTGCCAGCAGCCGACAGGGGACAGGGGGAGGCTACACCTTC.

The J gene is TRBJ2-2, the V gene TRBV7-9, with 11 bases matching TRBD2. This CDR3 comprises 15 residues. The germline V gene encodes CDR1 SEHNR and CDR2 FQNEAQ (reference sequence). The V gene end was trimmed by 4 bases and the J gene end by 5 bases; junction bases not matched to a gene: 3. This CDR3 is CASSSTSGETGELFF. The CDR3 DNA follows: TGTGCCAGCAGCTCGACTAGCGGGGAAACCGGGGAGCTGTTTTTT.

The CDR3 DNA reads as TGTGCCAGCAGCTTATCGGGTCAGAACACTGAAGCTTTCTTT. It specifies CASSLSGQNTEAFF. The genes are TRBV7-3 and TRBJ1-1; no reliable D call. Germline CDR1 and CDR2: SGHTA and FQGTGA. Trimming left V 2 bases short and J 1 base short, with 8 bases between. The CDR3 sequence is 14 residues long.

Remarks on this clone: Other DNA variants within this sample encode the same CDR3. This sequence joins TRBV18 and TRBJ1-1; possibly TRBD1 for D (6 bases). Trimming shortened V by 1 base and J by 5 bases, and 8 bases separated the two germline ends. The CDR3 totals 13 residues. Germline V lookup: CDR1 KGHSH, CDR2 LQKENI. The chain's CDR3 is CASSPRGRTEAFF. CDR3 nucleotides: TGTGCCAGCTCACCACGGGGGCGGACTGAAGCTTTCTTT.

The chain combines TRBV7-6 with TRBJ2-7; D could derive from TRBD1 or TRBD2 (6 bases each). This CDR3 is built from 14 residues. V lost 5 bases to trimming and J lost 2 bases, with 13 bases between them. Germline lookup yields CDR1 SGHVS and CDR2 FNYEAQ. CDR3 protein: CASSPAGGAYEQYF. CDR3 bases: TGTGCCAGCAGCCCGGCCGGGGGCGCCTACGAGCAGTACTTC.

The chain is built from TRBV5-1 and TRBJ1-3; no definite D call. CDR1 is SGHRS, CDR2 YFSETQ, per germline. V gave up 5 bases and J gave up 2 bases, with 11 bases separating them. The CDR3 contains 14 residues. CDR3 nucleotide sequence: TGCGCCAGCAGTGAGGGAGGGACTGGAAACACCATATATTTT. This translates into CASSEGGTGNTIYF.

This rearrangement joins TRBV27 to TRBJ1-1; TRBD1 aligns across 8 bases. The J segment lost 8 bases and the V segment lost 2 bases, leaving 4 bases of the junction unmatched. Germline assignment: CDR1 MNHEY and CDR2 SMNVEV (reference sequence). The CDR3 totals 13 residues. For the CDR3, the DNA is TGTGCCAGCAGTTTAAGGTACAGGGGGGAAGCTTTCTTT. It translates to CASSLRYRGEAFF.

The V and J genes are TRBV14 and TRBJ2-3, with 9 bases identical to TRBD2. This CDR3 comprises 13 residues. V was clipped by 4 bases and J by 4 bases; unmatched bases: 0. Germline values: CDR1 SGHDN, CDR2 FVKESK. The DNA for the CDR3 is TGTGCCAGCAGCCTAGCGGGAGCAGATACGCAGTATTTT. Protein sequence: CASSLAGADTQYF.

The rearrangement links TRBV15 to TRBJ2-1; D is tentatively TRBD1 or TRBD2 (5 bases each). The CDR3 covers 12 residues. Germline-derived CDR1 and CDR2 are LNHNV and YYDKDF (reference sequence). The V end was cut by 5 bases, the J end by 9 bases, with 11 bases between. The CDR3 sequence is CATSGGPAEQFF. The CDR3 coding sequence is TGTGCCACCAGCGGGGGACCCGCTGAGCAGTTCTTC.

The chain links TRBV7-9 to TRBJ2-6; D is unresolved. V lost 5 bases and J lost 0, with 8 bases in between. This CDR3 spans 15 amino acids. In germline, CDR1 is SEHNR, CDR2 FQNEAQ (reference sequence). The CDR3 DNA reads TGTGCCAGCAGCGCCGGCTACTCTGGGGCCAACGTCCTGACTTTC. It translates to CASSAGYSGANVLTF.

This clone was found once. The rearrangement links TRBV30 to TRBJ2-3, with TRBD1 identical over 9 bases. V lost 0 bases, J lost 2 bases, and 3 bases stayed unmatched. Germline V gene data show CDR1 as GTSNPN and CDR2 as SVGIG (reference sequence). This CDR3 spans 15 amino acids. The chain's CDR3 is CAWSVGQGLTDTQYF. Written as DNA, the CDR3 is TGTGCCTGGAGTGTGGGACAGGGACTCACAGATACGCAGTATTTT.

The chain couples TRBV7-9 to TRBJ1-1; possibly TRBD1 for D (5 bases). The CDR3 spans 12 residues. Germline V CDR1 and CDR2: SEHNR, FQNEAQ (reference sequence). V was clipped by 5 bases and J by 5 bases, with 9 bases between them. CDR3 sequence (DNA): TGTGCCAGCAGCACAAGGGGTACTGAAGCTTTCTTT. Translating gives CASSTRGTEAFF.

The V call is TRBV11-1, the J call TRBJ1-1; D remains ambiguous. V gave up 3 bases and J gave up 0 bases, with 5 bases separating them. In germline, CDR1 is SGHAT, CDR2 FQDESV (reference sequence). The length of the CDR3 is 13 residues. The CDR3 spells CASSLTVNTEAFF. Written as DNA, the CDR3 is TGTGCCAGCAGCTTGACGGTGAACACTGAAGCTTTCTTT.

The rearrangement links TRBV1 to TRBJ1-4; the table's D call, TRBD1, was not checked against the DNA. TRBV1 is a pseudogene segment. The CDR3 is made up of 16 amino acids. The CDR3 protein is CTSSRKDRGLNEKLFF. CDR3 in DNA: TGCACCAGCAGCCGCAAGGACAGGGGACTAAATGAAAAACTGTTTTTT.

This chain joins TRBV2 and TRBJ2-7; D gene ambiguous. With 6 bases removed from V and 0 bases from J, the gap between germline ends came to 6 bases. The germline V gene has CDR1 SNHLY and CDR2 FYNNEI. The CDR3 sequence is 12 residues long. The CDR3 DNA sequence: TGTGCCAGCAGGGAATACTCCTACGAGCAGTACTTC. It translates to CASREYSYEQYF.